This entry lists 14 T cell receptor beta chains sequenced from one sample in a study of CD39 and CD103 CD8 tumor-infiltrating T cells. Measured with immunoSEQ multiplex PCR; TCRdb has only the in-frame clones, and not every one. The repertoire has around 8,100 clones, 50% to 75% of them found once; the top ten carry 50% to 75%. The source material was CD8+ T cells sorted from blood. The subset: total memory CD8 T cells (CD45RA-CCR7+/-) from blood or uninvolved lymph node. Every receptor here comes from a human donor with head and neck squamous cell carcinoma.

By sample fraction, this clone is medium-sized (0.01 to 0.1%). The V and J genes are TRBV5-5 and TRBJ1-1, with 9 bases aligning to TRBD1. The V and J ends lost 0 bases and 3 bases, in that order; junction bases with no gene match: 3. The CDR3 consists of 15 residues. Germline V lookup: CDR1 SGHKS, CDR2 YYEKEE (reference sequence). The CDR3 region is CASSLEGTGYTEAFF. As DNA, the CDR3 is TGTGCCAGCAGCTTGGAAGGGACAGGGTACACTGAAGCTTTCTTT.

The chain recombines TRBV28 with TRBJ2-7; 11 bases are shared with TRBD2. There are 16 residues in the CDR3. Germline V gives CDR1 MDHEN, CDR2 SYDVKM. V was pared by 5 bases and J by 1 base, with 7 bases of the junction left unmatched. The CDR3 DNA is TGTGCCAGCAGTCCACCGACTAGCGGGAATTCCTACGAGCAGTACTTC. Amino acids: CASSPPTSGNSYEQYF.

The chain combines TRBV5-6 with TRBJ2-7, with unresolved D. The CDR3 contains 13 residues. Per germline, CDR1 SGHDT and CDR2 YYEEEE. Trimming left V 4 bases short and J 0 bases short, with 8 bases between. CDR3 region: CASSIWNSYEQYF. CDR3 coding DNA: TGTGCCAGCAGCATTTGGAACTCCTACGAGCAGTACTTC. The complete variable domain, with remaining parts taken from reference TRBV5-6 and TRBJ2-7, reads DAGVTQSPTHLIKTRGQQVTLRCSPKSGHDTVSWYQQALGQGPQFIFQYYEEEERQRGNFPDRFSGHQFPNYSSELNVNALLLGDSALYLCASSIWNSYEQYFGPGTRLTVT.

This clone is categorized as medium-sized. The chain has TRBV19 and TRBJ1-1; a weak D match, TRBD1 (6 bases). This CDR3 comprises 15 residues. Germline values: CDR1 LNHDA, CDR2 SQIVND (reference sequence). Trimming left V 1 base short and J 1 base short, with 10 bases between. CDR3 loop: CASSIGDTGNTEAFF. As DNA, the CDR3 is TGTGCCAGTAGTATAGGGGACACAGGGAACACTGAAGCTTTCTTT.

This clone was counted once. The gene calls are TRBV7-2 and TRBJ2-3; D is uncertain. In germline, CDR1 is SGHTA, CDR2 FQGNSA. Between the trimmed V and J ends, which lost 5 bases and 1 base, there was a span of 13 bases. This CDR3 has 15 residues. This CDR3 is CASSPPTAGTDTQYF. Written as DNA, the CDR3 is TGTGCCAGCAGCCCGCCGACGGCCGGCACAGATACGCAGTATTTT.

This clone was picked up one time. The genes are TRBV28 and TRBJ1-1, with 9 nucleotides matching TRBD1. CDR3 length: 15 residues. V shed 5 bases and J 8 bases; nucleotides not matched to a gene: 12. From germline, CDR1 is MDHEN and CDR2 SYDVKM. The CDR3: CASSPFTGGAAEAFF. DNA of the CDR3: TGTGCCAGCAGTCCGTTCACAGGGGGCGCAGCCGAAGCTTTCTTT.

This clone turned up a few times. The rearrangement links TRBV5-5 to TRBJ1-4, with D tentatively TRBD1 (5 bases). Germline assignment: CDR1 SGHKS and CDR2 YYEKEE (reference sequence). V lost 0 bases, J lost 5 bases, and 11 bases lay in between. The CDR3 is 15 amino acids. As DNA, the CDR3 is TGTGCCAGCAGCTTGGGTCGGGGGGAGAATGAAAAACTGTTTTTT. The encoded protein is CASSLGRGENEKLFF.

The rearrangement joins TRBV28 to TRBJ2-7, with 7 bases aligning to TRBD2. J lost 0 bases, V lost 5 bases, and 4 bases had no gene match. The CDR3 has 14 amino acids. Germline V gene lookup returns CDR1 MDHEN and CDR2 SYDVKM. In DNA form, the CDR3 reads TGTGCCAGCAGTCCAACTAGCGACTCCTACGAGCAGTACTTC. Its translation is CASSPTSDSYEQYF.

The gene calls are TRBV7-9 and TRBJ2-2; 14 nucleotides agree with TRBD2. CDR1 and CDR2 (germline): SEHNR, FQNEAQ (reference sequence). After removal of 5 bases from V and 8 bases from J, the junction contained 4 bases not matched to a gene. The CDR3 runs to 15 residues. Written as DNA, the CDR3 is TGTGCCAGCAGCCCCCGGACTAGCGGGAGGGGGGAGCTGTTTTTT. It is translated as CASSPRTSGRGELFF.

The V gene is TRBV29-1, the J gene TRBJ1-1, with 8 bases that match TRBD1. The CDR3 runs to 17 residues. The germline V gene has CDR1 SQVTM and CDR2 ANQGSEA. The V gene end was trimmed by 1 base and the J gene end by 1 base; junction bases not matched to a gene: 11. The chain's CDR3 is CSVEALGQAATNTEAFF. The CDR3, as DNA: TGCAGCGTTGAAGCATTGGGACAGGCCGCGACGAACACTGAAGCTTTCTTT.

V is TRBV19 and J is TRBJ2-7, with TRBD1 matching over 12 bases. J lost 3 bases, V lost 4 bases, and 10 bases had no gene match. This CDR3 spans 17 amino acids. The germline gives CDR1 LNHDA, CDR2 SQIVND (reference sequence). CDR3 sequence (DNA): TGTGCCAGTAGTACACTGCCGGGACAGGGGGCCAACTACGAGCAGTACTTC. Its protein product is CASSTLPGQGANYEQYF. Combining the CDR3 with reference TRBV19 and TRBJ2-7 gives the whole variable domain DGGITQSPKYLFRKEGQNVTLSCEQNLNHDAMYWYRQDPGQGLRLIYYSQIVNDFQKGDIAEGYSVSREKKESFPLTVTSAQKNPTAFYLCASSTLPGQGANYEQYFGPGTRLTVT.

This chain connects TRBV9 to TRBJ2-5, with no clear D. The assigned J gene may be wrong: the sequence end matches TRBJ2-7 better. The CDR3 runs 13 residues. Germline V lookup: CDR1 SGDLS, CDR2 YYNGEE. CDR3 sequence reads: CASSVGTGDEQYF. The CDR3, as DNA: TGTGCCAGCAGCGTAGGAACGGGCGACGAGCAGTACTTC.

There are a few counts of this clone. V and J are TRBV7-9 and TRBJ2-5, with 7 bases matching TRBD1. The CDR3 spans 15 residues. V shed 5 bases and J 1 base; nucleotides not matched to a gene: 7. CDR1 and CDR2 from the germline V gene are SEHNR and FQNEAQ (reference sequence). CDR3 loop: CASSPERDSQETQYF. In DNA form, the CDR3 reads TGTGCCAGCAGCCCGGAGAGGGACAGCCAAGAGACCCAGTACTTC.

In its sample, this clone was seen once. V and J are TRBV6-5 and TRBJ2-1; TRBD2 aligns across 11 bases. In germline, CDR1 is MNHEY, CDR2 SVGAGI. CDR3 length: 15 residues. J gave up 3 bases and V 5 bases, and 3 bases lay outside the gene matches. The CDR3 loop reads CASSAGTSGYNEQFF. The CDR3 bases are TGTGCCAGCAGTGCCGGGACTAGCGGCTACAATGAGCAGTTCTTC.